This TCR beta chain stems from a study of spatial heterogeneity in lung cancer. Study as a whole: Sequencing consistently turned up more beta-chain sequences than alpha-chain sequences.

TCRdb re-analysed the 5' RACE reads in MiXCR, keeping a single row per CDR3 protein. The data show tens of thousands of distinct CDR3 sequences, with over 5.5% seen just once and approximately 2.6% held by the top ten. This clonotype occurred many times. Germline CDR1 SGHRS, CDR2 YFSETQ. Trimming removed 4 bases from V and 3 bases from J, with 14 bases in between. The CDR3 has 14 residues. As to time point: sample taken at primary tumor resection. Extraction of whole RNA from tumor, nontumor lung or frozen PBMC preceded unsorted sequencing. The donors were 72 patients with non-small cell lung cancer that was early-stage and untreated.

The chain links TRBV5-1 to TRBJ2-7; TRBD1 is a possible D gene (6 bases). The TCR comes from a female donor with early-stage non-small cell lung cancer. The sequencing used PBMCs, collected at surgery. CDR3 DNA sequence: TGCGCCAGCAGCACGTCAGGGGAGCACTACGAGCAGTACTTC. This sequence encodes CASSTSGEHYEQYF.